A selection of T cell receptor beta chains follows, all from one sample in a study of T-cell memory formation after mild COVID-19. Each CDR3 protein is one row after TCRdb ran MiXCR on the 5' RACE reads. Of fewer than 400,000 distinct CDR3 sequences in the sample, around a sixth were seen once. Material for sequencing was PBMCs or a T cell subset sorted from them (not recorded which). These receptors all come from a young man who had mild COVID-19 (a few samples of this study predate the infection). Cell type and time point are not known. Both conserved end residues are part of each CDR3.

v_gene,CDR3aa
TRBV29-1,CSVEVDYGYTF
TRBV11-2,CASSSGLAVHQETQYF
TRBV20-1,CSARDRTGGGTEAFF
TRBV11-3,CASSDARSSYNEQFF
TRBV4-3,CASSQLGTGKAYGEQFF
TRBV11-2,CASSSRDRDLHYNEQFF
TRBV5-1,CASSLALAGDYEQYF
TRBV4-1,CASSQGPSTGELFF
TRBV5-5,CASDGTLKSYNEQFF
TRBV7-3,CASSGGSHTGELFF
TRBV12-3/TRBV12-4,CASSPMAIYGYTF
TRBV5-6,CASSWDRGTSPLHF
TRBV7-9,CASSSNGASTNEKLFF
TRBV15,CATSRFQTSGGTDTQYF
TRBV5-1,CASSSGQGGTEAFF
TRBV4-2,CASSQAPEGGHGYTF
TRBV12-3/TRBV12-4,CASRRGQTNEKLFF
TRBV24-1,CATSDFRDRVGNEQFF
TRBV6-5,CATFKGVAQGTYEQYF
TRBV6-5,CASSHTGDEQFF
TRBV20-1,CSAPRQGKTQYF
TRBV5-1,CASSLDRVGTDTQYF
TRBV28,CASSSLDRNKYF
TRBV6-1,CASSETWERDNSPLHF
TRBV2,CASSWTGSSYNSPLHF
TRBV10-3,CAISPGNTEAFF
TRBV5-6,CASSLRQPGSPLHF
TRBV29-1,CSVAGRWTEAFF
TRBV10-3,CAIGTGVSGNTIYF
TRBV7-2,CASSSGMGGYTF
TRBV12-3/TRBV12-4,CASRQGAIGYTF
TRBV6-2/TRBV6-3,CASSYLYTQYF
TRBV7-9,CASWDNPNYGYTF
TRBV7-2,CASSLSSGQAISGNTIYF
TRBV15,CATSRVYRDTEAFF
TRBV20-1,CSAAGSNTEAFF
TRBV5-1,CASSLELAGANTGELFF
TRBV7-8,CASSTRTSGGADTQYF
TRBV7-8,CASSLARRGRPSISGANVLTF
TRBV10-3,CAISSDSYGYTF
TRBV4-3,CASSPLRGSGGVQETQYF
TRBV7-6,CASSKTGAGPLHF
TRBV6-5,CASSYTGEDGYTF
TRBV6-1,CASSEIGLTDTQYF
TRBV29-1,CSANRGPREGEAFF
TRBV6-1,CASRTDRVSQPQHF
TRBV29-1,CSVERGRGIQETQYF
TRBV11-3,CASSGDYTDTQYF
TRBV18,CASSPPGGNQPQHF